This is a list of T cell receptor beta chains from one sample in a study of coeliac disease. Repertoires were generated with immunoSEQ multiplex PCR, while TCRdb's copy carries only in-frame clones and drops some. The data contain just over 3,000 clones, 55% to 65% of them seen just once; the ten biggest clones take up about 17%. Material: lymphocytes from the gut lamina propria. The origin of the receptors is a woman between 45 and 65 years old without celiac disease. Both conserved end residues are part of each CDR3. The order of the fields is J gene, D gene, CDR3 length, V gene, clone size, CDR3 DNA, CDR3 protein. D genes are given only for firm matches. A clone size is listed for some rows: how often the clone was seen (once, few, many), or a class if it is expanded.

J gene: TRBJ2-7; D gene: TRBD1; CDR3 length: 12; V gene: TRBV6-1; clone size: few; CDR3 DNA: TGTGCCAGCTGGGACAGGGGGGACGAGCAGTACTTC; CDR3 protein: CASWDRGDEQYF
J gene: TRBJ2-2; D gene: TRBD1; CDR3 length: 14; V gene: TRBV10-3; clone size: NA; CDR3 DNA: TGTGCCATCAGTGAAGGGGGCAACACCGGGGAGCTGTTTTTT; CDR3 protein: CAISEGGNTGELFF
J gene: TRBJ1-5; D gene: NA; CDR3 length: 15; V gene: TRBV28; clone size: NA; CDR3 DNA: TGTGCCAGCAGTTTAGGGGGGGCGTTTAATCAGCCCCAGCATTTT; CDR3 protein: CASSLGGAFNQPQHF
J gene: TRBJ2-1; D gene: TRBD1; CDR3 length: 16; V gene: TRBV7-9; clone size: once; CDR3 DNA: TGTGCCAGCAGCTGCATTCGGGACAGCTCCTACAATGAGCAGTTCTTC; CDR3 protein: CASSCIRDSSYNEQFF
J gene: TRBJ2-5; D gene: NA; CDR3 length: 15; V gene: TRBV28; clone size: NA; CDR3 DNA: TGTGCCAGCAGTTTGGCGGGGGCCGGCCAAGAGACCCAGTACTTC; CDR3 protein: CASSLAGAGQETQYF
J gene: TRBJ1-2; D gene: TRBD1; CDR3 length: 15; V gene: TRBV29-1; clone size: NA; CDR3 DNA: TGCAGCGTTGAGAAGGGGACAGGGGGCGGCTATGGCTACACCTTC; CDR3 protein: CSVEKGTGGGYGYTF
J gene: TRBJ2-1; D gene: NA; CDR3 length: 15; V gene: TRBV27; clone size: NA; CDR3 DNA: TGTGCCAGCAGTTTGATCGGGAGCTCCTACAATGAGCAGTTCTTC; CDR3 protein: CASSLIGSSYNEQFF
J gene: TRBJ1-4; D gene: NA; CDR3 length: 14; V gene: TRBV5-1; clone size: NA; CDR3 DNA: TGCGCCAGCAGCTTACAGGCAATCAATGAAAAACTGTTTTTT; CDR3 protein: CASSLQAINEKLFF
J gene: TRBJ2-3; D gene: NA; CDR3 length: 15; V gene: TRBV5-4; clone size: few; CDR3 DNA: TGTGCCAGCAGCTTGGTAGGCAGGGGTTCAGATACGCAGTATTTT; CDR3 protein: CASSLVGRGSDTQYF
J gene: TRBJ1-3; D gene: NA; CDR3 length: 15; V gene: TRBV27; clone size: NA; CDR3 DNA: TGTGCCAGCAGTTTGCGGGGAAGCTCTGGAAACACCATATATTTT; CDR3 protein: CASSLRGSSGNTIYF
J gene: TRBJ2-7; D gene: TRBD1; CDR3 length: 14; V gene: TRBV7-2; clone size: medium-sized; CDR3 DNA: TGTGCCAGCAGCTTATCCGGGACAGGGACTCGGCAGTACTTC; CDR3 protein: CASSLSGTGTRQYF
J gene: TRBJ2-4; D gene: NA; CDR3 length: 15; V gene: TRBV5-1; clone size: NA; CDR3 DNA: TGCGCCAGCAGCTCGTTACAGGGCTTAACGGACATTCAGTACTTC; CDR3 protein: CASSSLQGLTDIQYF
J gene: TRBJ1-1; D gene: TRBD1; CDR3 length: 16; V gene: TRBV13; clone size: NA; CDR3 DNA: TGTGCCAGCAGCTTACGACAGGGGGCGATTAACACTGAAGCTTTCTTT; CDR3 protein: CASSLRQGAINTEAFF
J gene: TRBJ1-1; D gene: NA; CDR3 length: 15; V gene: TRBV18; clone size: once; CDR3 DNA: TGTGCCAGCTCACCACGTATGGAGATGAACACTGAAGCTTTCTTT; CDR3 protein: CASSPRMEMNTEAFF
J gene: TRBJ1-1; D gene: TRBD1; CDR3 length: 15; V gene: TRBV11-2; clone size: once; CDR3 DNA: TGTGCCAGCAGCTTACGAACAGGGGTGGACACTGAAGCTTTCTTT; CDR3 protein: CASSLRTGVDTEAFF
J gene: TRBJ2-1; D gene: NA; CDR3 length: 14; V gene: TRBV5-1; clone size: NA; CDR3 DNA: TGCGCCAGCACCGTCCTCGGGGGGCCCGATGAGCAGTTCTTC; CDR3 protein: CASTVLGGPDEQFF
J gene: TRBJ1-2; D gene: TRBD1; CDR3 length: 14; V gene: TRBV5-1; clone size: NA; CDR3 DNA: TGCGCCAGCACCTACCGGACAGGTGACTATGGCTACACCTTC; CDR3 protein: CASTYRTGDYGYTF
J gene: TRBJ2-3; D gene: TRBD1; CDR3 length: 15; V gene: TRBV5-1; clone size: few; CDR3 DNA: TGCGCCAGCAGCCCGGGGACAGGGGGCATTGATACGCAGTATTTT; CDR3 protein: CASSPGTGGIDTQYF
J gene: TRBJ1-2; D gene: NA; CDR3 length: 14; V gene: TRBV27; clone size: NA; CDR3 DNA: TGTGCCAGCAGTTTAGCCCGGGGGGATTATGGCTACACCTTC; CDR3 protein: CASSLARGDYGYTF
J gene: TRBJ1-4; D gene: TRBD1; CDR3 length: 17; V gene: TRBV5-6; clone size: NA; CDR3 DNA: TGTGCCAGCAGCTTCCCGGGACAGGGGGCAACTAATGAAAAACTGTTTTTT; CDR3 protein: CASSFPGQGATNEKLFF
J gene: TRBJ2-7; D gene: NA; CDR3 length: 14; V gene: TRBV7-2; clone size: once; CDR3 DNA: TGTGCCAGCAGCTTGGCAATACAGGCCTACGAGCAGTACTTC; CDR3 protein: CASSLAIQAYEQYF
J gene: TRBJ2-7; D gene: NA; CDR3 length: 13; V gene: TRBV13; clone size: medium-sized; CDR3 DNA: TGTGCCAGCAGCCAACCGGAGGGCTACGAGCAGTACTTC; CDR3 protein: CASSQPEGYEQYF
J gene: TRBJ2-5; D gene: NA; CDR3 length: 13; V gene: TRBV2; clone size: NA; CDR3 DNA: TGTGCCAGCAGTGCGTCAGGGCAAGAGACCCAGTACTTC; CDR3 protein: CASSASGQETQYF
J gene: TRBJ1-1; D gene: NA; CDR3 length: 13; V gene: TRBV13; clone size: NA; CDR3 DNA: TGTGCCAGCAGCCCGAGACGGGGCACTGAAGCTTTCTTT; CDR3 protein: CASSPRRGTEAFF
J gene: TRBJ2-2; D gene: TRBD2; CDR3 length: 15; V gene: TRBV7-3; clone size: once; CDR3 DNA: TGTGCCAGCAGCTTATTGGGGGGGGTTACCGGGGAGCTGTTTTTT; CDR3 protein: CASSLLGGVTGELFF
J gene: TRBJ2-7; D gene: NA; CDR3 length: 18; V gene: TRBV7-9; clone size: few; CDR3 DNA: TGTGCCAGCAGCTTAGATGTGACTAGAGACCGGGGCTCCTACGAGCAGTACTTC; CDR3 protein: CASSLDVTRDRGSYEQYF
J gene: TRBJ1-2; D gene: TRBD1; CDR3 length: 15; V gene: TRBV18; clone size: NA; CDR3 DNA: TGTGCCAGCTCAGGACAGGGCGTCGCTGACTATGGCTACACCTTC; CDR3 protein: CASSGQGVADYGYTF
J gene: TRBJ1-2; D gene: TRBD1; CDR3 length: 15; V gene: TRBV19; clone size: NA; CDR3 DNA: TGTGCCAGTAGTAAAGGGGGCGCAGCCAACTATGGCTACACCTTC; CDR3 protein: CASSKGGAANYGYTF
J gene: TRBJ2-7; D gene: TRBD2; CDR3 length: 14; V gene: TRBV6-6; clone size: NA; CDR3 DNA: TGTGCCAGCAGTTACTGGCTAGCGGCCTACGAGCAGTACTTC; CDR3 protein: CASSYWLAAYEQYF
J gene: TRBJ2-5; D gene: NA; CDR3 length: 13; V gene: TRBV11-2; clone size: NA; CDR3 DNA: TGTGCCAGCAGCCCCGGGAAGCTGGAGACCCAGTACTTC; CDR3 protein: CASSPGKLETQYF